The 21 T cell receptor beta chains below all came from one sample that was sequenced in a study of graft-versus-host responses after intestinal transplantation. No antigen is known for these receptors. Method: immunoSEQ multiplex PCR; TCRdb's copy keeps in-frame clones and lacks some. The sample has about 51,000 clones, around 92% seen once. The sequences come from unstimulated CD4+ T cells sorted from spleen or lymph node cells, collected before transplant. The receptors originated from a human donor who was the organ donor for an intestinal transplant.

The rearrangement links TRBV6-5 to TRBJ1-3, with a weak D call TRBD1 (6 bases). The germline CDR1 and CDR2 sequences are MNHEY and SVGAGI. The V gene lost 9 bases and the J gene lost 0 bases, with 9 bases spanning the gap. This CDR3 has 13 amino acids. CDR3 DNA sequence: TGTGCCAGTGGACAGTACTCTGGAAACACCATATATTTT. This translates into CASGQYSGNTIYF.

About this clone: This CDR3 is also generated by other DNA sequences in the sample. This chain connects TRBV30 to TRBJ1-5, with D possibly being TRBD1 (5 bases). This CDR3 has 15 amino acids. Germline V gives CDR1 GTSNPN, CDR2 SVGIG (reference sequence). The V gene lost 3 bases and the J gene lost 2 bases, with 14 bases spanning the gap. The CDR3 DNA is TGTGCCTGGAGCCAATTGACAGTGGGCAATCAGCCCCAGCATTTT. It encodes CAWSQLTVGNQPQHF.

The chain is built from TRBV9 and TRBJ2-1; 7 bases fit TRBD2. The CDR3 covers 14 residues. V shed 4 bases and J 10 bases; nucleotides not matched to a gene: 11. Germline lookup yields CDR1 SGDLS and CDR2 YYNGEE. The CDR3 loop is CASSPDVGRHEQFF. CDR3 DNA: TGTGCCAGCAGCCCGGATGTCGGGAGGCACGAGCAGTTCTTC.

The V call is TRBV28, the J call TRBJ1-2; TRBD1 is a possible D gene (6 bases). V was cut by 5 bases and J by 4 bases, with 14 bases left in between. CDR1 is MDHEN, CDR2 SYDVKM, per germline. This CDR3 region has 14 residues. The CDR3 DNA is TGTGCCAGCAGTGCCCCCGGGACACCCTATGGCTACACCTTC. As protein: CASSAPGTPYGYTF.

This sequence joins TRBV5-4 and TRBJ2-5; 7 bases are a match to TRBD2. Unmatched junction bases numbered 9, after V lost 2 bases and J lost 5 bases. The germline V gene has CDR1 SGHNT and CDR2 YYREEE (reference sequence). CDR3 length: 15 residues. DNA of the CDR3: TGTGCCAGCAGCTTCTCAGGCGGGAGCGGGGAGACCCAGTACTTC. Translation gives CASSFSGGSGETQYF.

Written as DNA, the CDR3 is TGCAGCGTTCGCAACCCACGCAGGACAGGGATGTACGAGCAGTACTTC. Translated, it gives CSVRNPRRTGMYEQYF. The chain employs TRBV29-1 and TRBJ2-7, with TRBD1 identical over 8 bases. The germline CDR1 and CDR2 sequences are SQVTM and ANQGSEA. The CDR3 consists of 16 residues. V lost 5 bases and J lost 4; bases outside the gene matches: 16.

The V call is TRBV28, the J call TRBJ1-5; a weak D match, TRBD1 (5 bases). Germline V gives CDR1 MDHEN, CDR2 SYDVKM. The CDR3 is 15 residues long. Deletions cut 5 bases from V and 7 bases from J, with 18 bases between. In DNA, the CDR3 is TGTGCCAGCAGTCCCGCCCCAGGGTATCGGCAGCCCCAGCATTTT. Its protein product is CASSPAPGYRQPQHF.

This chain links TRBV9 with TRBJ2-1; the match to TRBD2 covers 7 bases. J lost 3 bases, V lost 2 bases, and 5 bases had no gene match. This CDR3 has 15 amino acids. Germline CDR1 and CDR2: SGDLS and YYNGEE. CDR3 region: CASSVSGTLYNEQFF. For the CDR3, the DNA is TGTGCCAGCAGCGTGAGCGGGACTCTCTACAATGAGCAGTTCTTC. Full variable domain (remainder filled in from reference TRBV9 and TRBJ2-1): DSGVTQTPKHLITATGQRVTLRCSPRSGDLSVYWYQQSLDQGLQFLIQYYNGEERAKGNILERFSAQQFPDLHSELNLSSLELGDSALYFCASSVSGTLYNEQFFGPGTRLTVL.

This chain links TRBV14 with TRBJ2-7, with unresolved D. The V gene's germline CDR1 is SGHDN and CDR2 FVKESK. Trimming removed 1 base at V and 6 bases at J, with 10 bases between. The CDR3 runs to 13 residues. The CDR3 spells CASSQGQPSEQYF. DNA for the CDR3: TGTGCCAGCAGCCAAGGACAACCGTCCGAGCAGTACTTC.

In DNA, the CDR3 is TGTGCCAGCAGTTTATCTGGAGCGGGTGGCTACGAGCAGTACTTC. Its translation is CASSLSGAGGYEQYF. The rearrangement uses TRBV28 and TRBJ2-5, with D possibly matching TRBD2 (6 bases). The J call may be incorrect, as the DNA end agrees better with TRBJ2-7. Germline-derived CDR1 and CDR2 are MDHEN and SYDVKM. There are 15 residues in the CDR3.

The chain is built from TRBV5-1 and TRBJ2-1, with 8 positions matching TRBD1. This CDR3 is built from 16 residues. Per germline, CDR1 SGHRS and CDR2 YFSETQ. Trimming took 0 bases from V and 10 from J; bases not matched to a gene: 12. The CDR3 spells CASSLEIRGQLGEQFF. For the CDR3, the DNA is TGCGCCAGCAGCTTGGAAATCAGGGGGCAATTAGGGGAGCAGTTCTTC.

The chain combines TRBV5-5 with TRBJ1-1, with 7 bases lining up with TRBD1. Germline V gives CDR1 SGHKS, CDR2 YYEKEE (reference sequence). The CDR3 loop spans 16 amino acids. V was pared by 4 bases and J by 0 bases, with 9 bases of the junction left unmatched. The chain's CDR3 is CASSTGQDVMNTEAFF. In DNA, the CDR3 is TGTGCCAGCAGCACCGGACAGGATGTTATGAACACTGAAGCTTTCTTT.

The CDR3 DNA follows: TGTGCCAGCAGCCGGACTAGCGGCACAGATACGCAGTATTTT. Residues: CASSRTSGTDTQYF. The chain links TRBV5-4 to TRBJ2-3; 9 bases are a match to TRBD2. The germline V gene has CDR1 SGHNT and CDR2 YYREEE (reference sequence). V was pared by 4 bases and J by 1 base, with 1 base of the junction left unmatched. The CDR3 is 14 residues long.

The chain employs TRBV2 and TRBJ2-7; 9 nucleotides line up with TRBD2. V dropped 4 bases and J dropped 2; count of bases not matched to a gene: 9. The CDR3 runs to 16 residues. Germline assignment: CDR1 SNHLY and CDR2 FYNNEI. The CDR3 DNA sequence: TGTGCCAGCAGTGGGACGTGGACTAGCGTCCCCTACGAGCAGTACTTC. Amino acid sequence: CASSGTWTSVPYEQYF.

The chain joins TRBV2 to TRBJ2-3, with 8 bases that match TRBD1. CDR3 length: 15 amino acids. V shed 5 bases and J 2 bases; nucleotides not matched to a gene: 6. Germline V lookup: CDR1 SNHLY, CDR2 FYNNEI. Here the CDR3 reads CASSPGQGFTDTQYF. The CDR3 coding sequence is TGTGCCAGCAGTCCCGGACAGGGCTTCACAGATACGCAGTATTTT. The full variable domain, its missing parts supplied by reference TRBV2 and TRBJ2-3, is EPEVTQTPSHQVTQMGQEVILRCVPISNHLYFYWYRQILGQKVEFLVSFYNNEISEKSEIFDDQFSVERPDGSNFTLKIRSTKLEDSAMYFCASSPGQGFTDTQYFGPGTRLTVL.

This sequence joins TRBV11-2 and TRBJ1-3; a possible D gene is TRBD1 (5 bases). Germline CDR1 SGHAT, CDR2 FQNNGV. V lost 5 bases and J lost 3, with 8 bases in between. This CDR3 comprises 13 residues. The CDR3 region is CASSATDGNTIYF. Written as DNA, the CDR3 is TGTGCCAGCAGCGCGACAGATGGAAACACCATATATTTT.

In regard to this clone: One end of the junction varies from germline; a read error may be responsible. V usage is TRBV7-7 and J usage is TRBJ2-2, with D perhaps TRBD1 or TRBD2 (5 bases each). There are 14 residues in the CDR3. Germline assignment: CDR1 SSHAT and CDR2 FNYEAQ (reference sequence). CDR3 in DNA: TGTGCTAGCAGCTTAGCGTACCAGGGTGGGGAGCTGTTTTTT. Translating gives CASSLAYQGGELFF.

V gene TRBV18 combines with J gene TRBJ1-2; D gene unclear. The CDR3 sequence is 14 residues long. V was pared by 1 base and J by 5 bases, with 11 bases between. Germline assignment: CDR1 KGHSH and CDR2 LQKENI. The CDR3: CASSPREGWYGYTF. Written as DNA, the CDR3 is TGTGCCAGCTCACCACGGGAGGGCTGGTATGGCTACACCTTC.

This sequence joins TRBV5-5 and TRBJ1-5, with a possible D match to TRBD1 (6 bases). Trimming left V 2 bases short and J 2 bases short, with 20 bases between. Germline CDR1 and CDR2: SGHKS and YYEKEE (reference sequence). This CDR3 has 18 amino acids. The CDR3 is CASSLSFGTINGNQPQHF. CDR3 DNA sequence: TGTGCCAGCAGCTTAAGTTTTGGGACAATCAACGGCAATCAGCCCCAGCATTTT. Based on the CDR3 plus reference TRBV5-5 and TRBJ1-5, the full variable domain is DAGVTQSPTHLIKTRGQQVTLRCSPISGHKSVSWYQQVLGQGPQFIFQYYEKEERGRGNFPDRFSARQFPNYSSELNVNALLLGDSALYLCASSLSFGTINGNQPQHFGDGTRLSIL.

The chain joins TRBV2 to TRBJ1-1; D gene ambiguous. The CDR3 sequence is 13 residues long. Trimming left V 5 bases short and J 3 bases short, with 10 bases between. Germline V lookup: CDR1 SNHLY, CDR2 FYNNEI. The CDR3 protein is CASSLRRDTEAFF. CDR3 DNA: TGTGCCAGCAGTCTGAGGAGGGACACTGAAGCTTTCTTT.

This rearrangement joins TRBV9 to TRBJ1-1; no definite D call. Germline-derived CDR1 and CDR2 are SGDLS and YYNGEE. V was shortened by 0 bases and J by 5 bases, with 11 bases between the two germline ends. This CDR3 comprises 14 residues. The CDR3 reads CASSVAKRETEAFF. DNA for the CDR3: TGTGCCAGCAGCGTAGCTAAGAGGGAAACTGAAGCTTTCTTT.